Listed below are T cell receptor beta chains from one sample, sequenced in a study of PD-L1 blockade in urothelial cancer. The method was immunoSEQ multiplex PCR; TCRdb's version includes in-frame clones alone and lacks a portion of them. Among roughly 40,000 clones listed, 70% to 90% were seen once. The sample here was PBMCs, taken around atezolizumab (anti-PD-L1) treatment. The receptors were sampled from a donor aged 40 or over with urothelial cancer. The CDR3 runs from the conserved cysteine through the conserved F or W.

TRBV5-1 | CASSLGSAAYEQYF
TRBV28 | CASSFGYEQYF
TRBV7-2 | CASSLVVRGSSYEQYF
TRBV18 | CASSPDGASGRSVF
TRBV5-4 | CASSNQQGSGEQFF
TRBV7-2 | CASSPRDGAGGHGTQYF
TRBV19 | CATSSRPERGGLDEQFF
TRBV7-9 | CASSLRASIPTDTQYF
TRBV19 | CASMGGLGANVLTF
TRBV9 | CASSVGTGAGTQYF
TRBV29-1 | CSVVGGVHSTDTQYF
TRBV19 | CASSKGGAGGNIQYF
TRBV5-1 | CASSPDSGKGTGELFF
TRBV29-1 | CSVARQGTEAFF
TRBV6-5 | CASSSVAGGVDTQYF
TRBV5-4 | CASSLVGSRETQYF
TRBV6-6 | CASRPGTGGTGELFF
TRBV4-1 | CASSRGSGRARLEQFF
TRBV6-6 | CASSPGRGSSNQPQHF
TRBV5-1 | CASSLLGRGPGELFF
TRBV11-1 | CASSPPGGTSLEQYF
TRBV15 | CATSRGGTSGNEQYF
TRBV7-9 | CASSLGNPTGHGYTF
TRBV6-6 | CASGGRETQYF
TRBV5-6 | CASSAGTSGRKTQYF
TRBV19 | CASSLGPGGPQHF
TRBV7-3 | CASSPRGGGYSYNEQFF
TRBV7-3 | CASSPGTAQGLTF
TRBV27 | CASSLSGQPQGKETQYF
TRBV7-2 | CASSPGTANYGYTF
TRBV15 | CATSRHTGLTTGELFF
TRBV23-1 | CASSHGTGGYEQYF
TRBV18 | CASSHKGQASRTDTQYF
TRBV6-5 | CASSSPGQGESRQYF
TRBV7-6 | CASSFGGEQFF
TRBV10-3 | CAISESWGGAHTDTQYF
TRBV11-1 | CASSLNQGQGIDGYTF
TRBV23-1 | CASSHQHRTGANEKLFF
TRBV28 | CASSLYGTGGGYTF
TRBV4-3 | CASSRRAGSSYNEQFF
TRBV6-5 | CASSYSRQGGTGELFF